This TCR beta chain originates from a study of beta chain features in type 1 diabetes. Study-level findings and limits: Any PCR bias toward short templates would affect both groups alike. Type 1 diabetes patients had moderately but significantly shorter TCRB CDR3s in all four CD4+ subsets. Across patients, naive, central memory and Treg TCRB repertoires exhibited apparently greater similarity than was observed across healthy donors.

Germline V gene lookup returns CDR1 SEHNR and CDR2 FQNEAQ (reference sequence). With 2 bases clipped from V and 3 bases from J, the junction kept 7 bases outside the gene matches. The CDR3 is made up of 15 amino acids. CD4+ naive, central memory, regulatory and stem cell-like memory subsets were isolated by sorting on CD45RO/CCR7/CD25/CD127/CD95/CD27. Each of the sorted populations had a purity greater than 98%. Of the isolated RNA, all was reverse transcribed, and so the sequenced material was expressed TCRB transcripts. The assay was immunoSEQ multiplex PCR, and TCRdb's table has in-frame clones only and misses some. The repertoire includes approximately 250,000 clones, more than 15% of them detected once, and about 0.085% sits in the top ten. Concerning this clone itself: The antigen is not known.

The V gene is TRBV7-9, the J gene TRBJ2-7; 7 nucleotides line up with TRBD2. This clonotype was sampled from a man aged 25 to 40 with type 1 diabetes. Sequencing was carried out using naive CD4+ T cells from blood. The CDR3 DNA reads TGTGCCAGCAGCTTATACGGACTAGGGTTCTACGAGCAGTACTTC. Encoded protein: CASSLYGLGFYEQYF.